What follows are 13 T cell receptor beta chains derived from one specimen sequenced in a study of Ad26.COV2.S vaccination and SARS-CoV-2 variants. TCRdb's copy holds only in-frame clones and misses some; the assay was immunoSEQ multiplex PCR. The profile shows around 450,000 clones, approximately 92% of them singletons. Treatment given: approximately 18 received Ad26.COV2.S at low or high dose, single or two shots; several received placebo; per-sample allocation not given. Samples were taken on day 63 after the first vaccine or placebo injection. Sequences were derived from peripheral blood, sampled in a trial of Ad26.COV2.S vaccine versus placebo. All receptors come from a person between 18 and 60 years old who received the Ad26.COV2.S COVID-19 vaccine or a placebo.

V gene TRBV4-1 combines with J gene TRBJ2-3, with no clear D. The length of the CDR3 is 15 residues. The germline V and J ends were trimmed by 1 base and 5 bases, with 13 bases remaining between them. Per the germline V gene, CDR1 is MGHRA and CDR2 is YSYEKL. DNA of the CDR3: TGCGCCAGCAGCCAAGTCTGGGTATTCGGAGATACGCAGTATTTT. Encoded protein: CASSQVWVFGDTQYF.

This sequence joins TRBV21-1 and TRBJ2-7; the table calls TRBD2, which could not be checked here. TRBV21-1 is deemed a pseudogene. The CDR3 is 16 amino acids. The CDR3 region has the DNA TGTGCCAGCACCCCTCCCGGGGGGGAAGAAGCCTACGAGCAGTACGTC. Amino acids: CASTPPGGEEAYEQYV.

This chain links TRBV7-9 with TRBJ1-5; D gene unclear. CDR1 is SEHNR, CDR2 FQNEAQ, per germline (reference sequence). V shed 4 bases and J shed 2 bases, with 3 bases lying between them. This CDR3 is built from 12 residues. The CDR3 loop is CASSWGNQPQHF. DNA of the CDR3: TGTGCCAGCAGCTGGGGCAATCAGCCCCAGCATTTT.

This clone has just one count. V gene TRBV3-1 (or the pseudogene TRBV3-2) combines with J gene TRBJ1-6; no clear D gene. This CDR3 has 13 amino acids. Per the germline V gene, CDR1 is LGHDT and CDR2 is YNNKEL (reference sequence). The V end was cut by 1 base, the J end by 9 bases, with 7 bases between. The CDR3 loop reads CASSQVRSSPLHF. The CDR3 DNA reads as TGTGCCAGCAGCCAAGTACGTAGTTCACCCCTCCACTTT.

V usage is TRBV4-2 and J usage is TRBJ1-1, with a tentative D call TRBD1 (5 bases). V was clipped by 1 base and J by 3 bases, with 18 bases between them. The CDR3 sequence is 17 residues long. Germline-derived CDR1 and CDR2 are LGHNA and YNFKEQ. The CDR3 nucleotides read TGTGCCAGCAGCCAAGCCGGCAGGGTGGGTGGGGACACTGAAGCTTTCTTT. Translation: CASSQAGRVGGDTEAFF.

The chain employs TRBV11-3 and TRBJ1-1; D is possibly TRBD1 (6 bases). This CDR3 is 13 amino acids long. Trimming removed 5 bases from V and 6 bases from J, with 13 bases in between. Germline loops: CDR1 SGHNT, CDR2 YENEEA. The CDR3 reads CASSQGGGAEAFF. The DNA of the CDR3 is TGTGCCAGCAGCCAAGGGGGGGGTGCTGAAGCTTTCTTT.

The chain uses TRBV11-1 and TRBJ2-2, with no clear D. The CDR3 loop spans 16 amino acids. CDR1 SGHAT and CDR2 FQDESV come from the germline V gene (reference sequence). The V end was cut by 1 base, the J end by 0 bases, with 9 bases between. The CDR3 reads CASSLVAFANTGELFF. CDR3 sequence (DNA): TGTGCCAGCAGCTTAGTGGCGTTCGCGAACACCGGGGAGCTGTTTTTT.

The chain carries TRBV2 and TRBJ2-3; 8 bases match TRBD1. The CDR3 totals 14 residues. From germline, CDR1 is SNHLY and CDR2 FYNNEI. With 5 bases clipped from V and 5 bases from J, the junction kept 6 bases outside the gene matches. The CDR3 loop is CASSTDRDGDTQYF. CDR3 nucleotide sequence: TGTGCCAGCAGTACGGACAGGGACGGAGATACGCAGTATTTT.

V gene TRBV7-8 combines with J gene TRBJ2-2; D gene ambiguous. CDR1 is SGHVS, CDR2 FQNEAQ, per germline. The CDR3 spans 12 residues. The V and J ends lost 5 bases and 5 bases respectively, with 6 bases between them. The CDR3 region is CASSTWTGELFF. The CDR3 DNA is TGTGCCAGCAGCACCTGGACCGGGGAGCTGTTTTTT.

The chain employs TRBV6-5 and TRBJ1-4; D is uncertain. The CDR3 runs to 14 residues. Between the trimmed V and J ends, which lost 0 bases and 7 bases, there was a span of 9 bases. CDR1 MNHEY and CDR2 SVGAGI come from the germline V gene. DNA for the CDR3: TGTGCCAGCAGTTACTCGACAACAGTTGAAAAACTGTTTTTT. It codes for CASSYSTTVEKLFF.

The chain has TRBV5-1 and TRBJ2-5; 10 nucleotides align to TRBD2. Per the germline V gene, CDR1 is SGHRS and CDR2 is YFSETQ. The V and J ends lost 10 bases and 3 bases, in that order; junction bases with no gene match: 9. The CDR3 sequence is 14 residues long. CDR3 bases: TGCGCCTCCTGTAGCGGGAGGAATGAAGAGACCCAGTACTTC. Translating it yields CASCSGRNEETQYF.

This chain joins TRBV7-2 and TRBJ1-2, with a tentative D call TRBD1 (6 bases). The germline CDR1 and CDR2 sequences are SGHTA and FQGNSA. The CDR3 is made up of 13 amino acids. V lost 3 bases, J lost 3 bases, and 8 bases lay in between. In DNA, the CDR3 is TGTGCCAGCAGCTTGACAGGTTACTATGGCTACACCTTC. It encodes CASSLTGYYGYTF.

The chain uses TRBV7-9 and TRBJ1-1; D uncertain. CDR3 size: 13 residues. Germline V gives CDR1 SEHNR, CDR2 FQNEAQ (reference sequence). Trimming shortened V by 8 bases and J by 4 bases, and 14 bases separated the two germline ends. The CDR3 DNA is TGTGCCAGCGGCGAAATTTTACCCACTGAAGCTTTCTTT. Protein product: CASGEILPTEAFF.